This TCR beta chain was sequenced in a study of T-cell reconstitution after alpha-beta-depleted transplantation in children. Study observations and caveats: Fresh T-cell production supplied most of the T-cell counts and diversity seen one year after transplant. Roughly two months post-transplant, alpha-beta T cells reportedly originated from several hundred graft clones that had expanded.

V shed 2 bases, J shed 2 bases, and the junction held 10 bases outside the gene matches. The CDR3 spans 17 residues. From germline, CDR1 is MGHDK and CDR2 SYGVNS. This clonotype was seen at least ten times. Its antigen is unknown. Unique molecular identifiers featured in how the TCRbeta library was prepared. Via MiXCR, TCRdb re-called the PCR reads, giving one row per CDR3 protein. The table records 200,000 to 250,000 distinct CDR3 sequences, around 7.5% of them present only once. V is TRBV25-1 and J is TRBJ2-3; 7 bases fit TRBD2. The source is a male patient younger than 18 who had a stem cell transplant for acute lymphoblastic leukemia, so the T cells may come from the graft donor. The sample here was PBMCs, mostly from graft donor cells, taken 180 days after TCRalphabeta/CD19-depleted stem cell transplant. The CDR3 nucleotides are TGTGCCAGCAGTGAAGGTGGCGGCGGGAGAGCCACAGATACGCAGTATTTT. Amino acid sequence: CASSEGGGGRATDTQYF.